Listed below are T cell receptor beta chains from one sample, sequenced in a study of CD8 T cells in ankylosing spondylitis. A single record per CDR3 protein comes from TCRdb applying MiXCR to the 5' RACE reads. Here the sample spans about 700,000 distinct CDR3 sequences, 15% to 20% being singletons. Material: blood, either unsorted or a sorted T cell fraction (not recorded which). The receptors stem from a male donor with ankylosing spondylitis. CDR3s leave out the opening cysteine and the closing phenylalanine or tryptophan.

J gene: TRBJ2-1
V gene: TRBV29-1
CDR3 protein: SVGWLAGEDEQF

J gene: TRBJ2-1
V gene: TRBV6-1
CDR3 protein: ASSRAGVAYNEQF

J gene: TRBJ2-7
V gene: TRBV6-1
CDR3 protein: ASSREESAYEQY

J gene: TRBJ2-5
V gene: TRBV9
CDR3 protein: ASSLGEHDQETQY

J gene: TRBJ2-1
V gene: TRBV4-2
CDR3 protein: ASSPKISSSYNEQF

J gene: TRBJ2-7
V gene: TRBV20-1
CDR3 protein: SAHSGDYEQY

J gene: TRBJ2-2
V gene: TRBV6-5
CDR3 protein: ASSYWGQGAGELF

J gene: TRBJ2-7
V gene: TRBV20-1
CDR3 protein: SARVLAGGEQY

J gene: TRBJ2-1
V gene: TRBV7-6
CDR3 protein: ASSSNVGEGPYNEQF

J gene: TRBJ2-1
V gene: TRBV11-2
CDR3 protein: ASTRTGNEYEQF

J gene: TRBJ2-2
V gene: TRBV5-1
CDR3 protein: ASSLSRNTGELF

J gene: TRBJ2-7
V gene: TRBV10-3
CDR3 protein: AIGGRGSYEQY

J gene: TRBJ2-2
V gene: TRBV6-5
CDR3 protein: ASSYRLAGSTGELF

J gene: TRBJ2-7
V gene: TRBV7-2
CDR3 protein: ASSSPPAGVYEQY

J gene: TRBJ2-1
V gene: TRBV7-2
CDR3 protein: ASSPPRGGGAYEQF

J gene: TRBJ1-6
V gene: TRBV7-9
CDR3 protein: ASSSQPGTGYSPLH

J gene: TRBJ2-3
V gene: TRBV29-1
CDR3 protein: SGIESTDTQY

J gene: TRBJ2-1
V gene: TRBV4-1
CDR3 protein: ASSQVADEQF

J gene: TRBJ2-7
V gene: TRBV12-3/TRBV12-4
CDR3 protein: ASSLSHPRLAKNEQY

J gene: TRBJ2-7
V gene: TRBV4-1
CDR3 protein: ASSQDENGGLAGEQY

J gene: TRBJ2-7
V gene: TRBV3-1
CDR3 protein: ASSPSWGRYEQY

J gene: TRBJ1-4
V gene: TRBV20-1
CDR3 protein: SARASPGQGTATNEKLF

J gene: TRBJ1-5
V gene: TRBV12-3/TRBV12-4
CDR3 protein: ASSEGGQGNQPQH

J gene: TRBJ1-5
V gene: TRBV7-2
CDR3 protein: ASSLQGARQPQH

J gene: TRBJ2-3
V gene: TRBV5-1
CDR3 protein: ASTLADTQY

J gene: TRBJ1-2
V gene: TRBV30
CDR3 protein: AWSVQIYGYT

J gene: TRBJ1-1
V gene: TRBV7-2
CDR3 protein: ASSLHQTGWTEAF

J gene: TRBJ1-1
V gene: TRBV5-1
CDR3 protein: ASSPDNRNHEAF

J gene: TRBJ1-1
V gene: TRBV29-1
CDR3 protein: SVEDTGTEAF

J gene: TRBJ2-2
V gene: TRBV20-1
CDR3 protein: SARTRDRGFTGELF

J gene: TRBJ2-1
V gene: TRBV5-4
CDR3 protein: ASSFAGLVIYNEQF

J gene: TRBJ1-6
V gene: TRBV28
CDR3 protein: ASRKGDSLYNSPLH